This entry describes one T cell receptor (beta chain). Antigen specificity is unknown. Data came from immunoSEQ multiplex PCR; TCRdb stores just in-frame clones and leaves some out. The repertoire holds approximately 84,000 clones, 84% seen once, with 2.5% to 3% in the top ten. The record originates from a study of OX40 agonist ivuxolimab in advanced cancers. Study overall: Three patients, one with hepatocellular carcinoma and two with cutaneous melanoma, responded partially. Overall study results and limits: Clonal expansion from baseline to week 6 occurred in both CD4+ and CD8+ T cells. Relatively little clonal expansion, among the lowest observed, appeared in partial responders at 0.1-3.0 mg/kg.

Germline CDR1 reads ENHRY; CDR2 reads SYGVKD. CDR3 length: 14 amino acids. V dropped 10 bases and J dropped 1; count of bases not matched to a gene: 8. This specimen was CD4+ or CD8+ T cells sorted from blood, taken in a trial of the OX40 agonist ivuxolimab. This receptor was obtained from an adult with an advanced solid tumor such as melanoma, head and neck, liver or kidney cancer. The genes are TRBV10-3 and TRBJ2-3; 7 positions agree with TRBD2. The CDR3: CATSSGEGTDTQYF. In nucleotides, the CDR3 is TGTGCCACCTCGAGCGGGGAGGGCACAGATACGCAGTATTTT.